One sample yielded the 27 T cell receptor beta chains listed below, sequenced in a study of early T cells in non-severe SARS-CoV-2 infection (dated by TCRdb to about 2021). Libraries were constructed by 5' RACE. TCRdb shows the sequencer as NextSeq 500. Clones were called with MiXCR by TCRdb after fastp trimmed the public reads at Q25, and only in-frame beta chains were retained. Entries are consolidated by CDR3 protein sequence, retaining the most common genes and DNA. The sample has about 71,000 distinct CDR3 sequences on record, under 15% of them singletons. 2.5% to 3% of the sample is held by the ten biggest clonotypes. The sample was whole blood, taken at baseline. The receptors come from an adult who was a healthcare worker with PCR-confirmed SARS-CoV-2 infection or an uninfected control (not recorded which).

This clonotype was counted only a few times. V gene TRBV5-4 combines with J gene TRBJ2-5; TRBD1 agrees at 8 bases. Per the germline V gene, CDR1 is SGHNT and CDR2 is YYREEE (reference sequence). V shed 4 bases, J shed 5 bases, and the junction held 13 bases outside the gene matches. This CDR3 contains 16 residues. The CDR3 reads CASSANYQGAGETQYF. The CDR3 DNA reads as TGTGCCAGCAGCGCCAACTATCAGGGGGCCGGGGAGACCCAGTACTTC.

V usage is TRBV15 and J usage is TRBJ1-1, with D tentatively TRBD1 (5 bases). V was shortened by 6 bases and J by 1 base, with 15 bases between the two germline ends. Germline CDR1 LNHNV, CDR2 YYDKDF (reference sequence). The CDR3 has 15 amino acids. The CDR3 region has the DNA TGTGCCACCAGAGGGTGGGGGTTGTCGAACACTGAAGCTTTCTTT. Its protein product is CATRGWGLSNTEAFF.

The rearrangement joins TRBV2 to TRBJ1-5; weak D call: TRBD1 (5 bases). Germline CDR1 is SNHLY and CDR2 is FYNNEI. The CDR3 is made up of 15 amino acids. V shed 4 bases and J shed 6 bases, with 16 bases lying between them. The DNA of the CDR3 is TGTGCCAGCAGTGGCATACGGGGGAGGAGTCAGCCCCAGCATTTT. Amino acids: CASSGIRGRSQPQHF. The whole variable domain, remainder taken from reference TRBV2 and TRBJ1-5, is EPEVTQTPSHQVTQMGQEVILRCVPISNHLYFYWYRQILGQKVEFLVSFYNNEISEKSEIFDDQFSVERPDGSNFTLKIRSTKLEDSAMYFCASSGIRGRSQPQHFGDGTRLSIL.

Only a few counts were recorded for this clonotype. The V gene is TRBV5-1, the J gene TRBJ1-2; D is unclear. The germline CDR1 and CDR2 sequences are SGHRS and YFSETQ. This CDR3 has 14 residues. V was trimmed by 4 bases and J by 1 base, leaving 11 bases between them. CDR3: CASSHGRSNYGYTF. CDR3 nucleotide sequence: TGCGCCAGCAGCCACGGACGGAGTAACTATGGCTACACCTTC.

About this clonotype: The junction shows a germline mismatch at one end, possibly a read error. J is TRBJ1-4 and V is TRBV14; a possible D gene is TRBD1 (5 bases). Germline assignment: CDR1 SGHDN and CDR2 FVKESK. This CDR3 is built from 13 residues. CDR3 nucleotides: TGTGTCAGCAGCCAGGGCTTGAATGAAAAACTGTTTTTT. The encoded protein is CVSSQGLNEKLFF.

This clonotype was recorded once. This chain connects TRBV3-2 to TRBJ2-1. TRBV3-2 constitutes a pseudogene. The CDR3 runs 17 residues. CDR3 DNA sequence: TGTGCCAGCAGCCGAGAGACGGCGGCGAGCTCCTACAATGAGCAGTTCTTC. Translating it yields CASSRETAASSYNEQFF.

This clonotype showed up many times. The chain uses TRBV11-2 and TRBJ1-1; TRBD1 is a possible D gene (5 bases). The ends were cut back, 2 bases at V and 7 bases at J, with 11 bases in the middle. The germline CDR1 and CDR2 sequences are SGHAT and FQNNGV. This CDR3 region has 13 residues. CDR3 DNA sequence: TGTGCCAGCAGCTTATCGGGACGCCTTGAAGCTTTCTTT. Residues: CASSLSGRLEAFF.

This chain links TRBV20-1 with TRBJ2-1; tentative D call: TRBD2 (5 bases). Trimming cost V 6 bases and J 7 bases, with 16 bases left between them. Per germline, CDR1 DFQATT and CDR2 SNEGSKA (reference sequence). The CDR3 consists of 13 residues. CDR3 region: CSARGPSGNEQFF. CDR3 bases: TGCAGTGCCCGAGGGCCCTCCGGGAATGAGCAGTTCTTC.

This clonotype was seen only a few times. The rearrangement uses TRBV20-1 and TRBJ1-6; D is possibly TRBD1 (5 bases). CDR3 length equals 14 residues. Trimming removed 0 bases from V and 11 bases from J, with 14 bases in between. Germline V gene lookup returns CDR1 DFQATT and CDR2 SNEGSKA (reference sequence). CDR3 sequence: CSARDLEGRTPLHF. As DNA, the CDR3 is TGCAGTGCTAGAGATCTAGAGGGGCGAACACCCCTCCACTTT.

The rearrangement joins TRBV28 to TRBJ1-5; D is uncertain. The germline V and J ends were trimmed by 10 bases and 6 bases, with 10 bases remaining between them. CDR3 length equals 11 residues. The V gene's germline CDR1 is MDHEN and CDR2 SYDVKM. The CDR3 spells CATRKVQPQHF. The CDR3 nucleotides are TGTGCCACCCGGAAAGTTCAGCCCCAGCATTTT.

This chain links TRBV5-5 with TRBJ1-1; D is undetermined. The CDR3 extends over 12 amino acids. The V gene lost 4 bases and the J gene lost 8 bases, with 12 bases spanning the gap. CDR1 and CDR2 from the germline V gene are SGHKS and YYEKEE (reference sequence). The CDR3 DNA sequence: TGTGCCAGCAGCCAAGGACGGTTCGAAGCTTTCTTT. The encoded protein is CASSQGRFEAFF.

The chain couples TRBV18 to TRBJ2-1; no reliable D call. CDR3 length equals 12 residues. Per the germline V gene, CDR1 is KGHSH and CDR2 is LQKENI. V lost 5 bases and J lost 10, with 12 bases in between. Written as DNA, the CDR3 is TGTGCCAGCTCAAAGGCTTTGGCAGAGCAGTTCTTC. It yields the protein CASSKALAEQFF.

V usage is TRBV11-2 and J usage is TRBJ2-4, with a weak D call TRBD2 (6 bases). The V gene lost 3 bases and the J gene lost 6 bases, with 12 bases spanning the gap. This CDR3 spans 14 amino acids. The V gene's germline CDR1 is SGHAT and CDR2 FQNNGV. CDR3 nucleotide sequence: TGTGCCAGCAGCTTGGGGGGTCGTCTAAACATTCAGTACTTC. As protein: CASSLGGRLNIQYF.

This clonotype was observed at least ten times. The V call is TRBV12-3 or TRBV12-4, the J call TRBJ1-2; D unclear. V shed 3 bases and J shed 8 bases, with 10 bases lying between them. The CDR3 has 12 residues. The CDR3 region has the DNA TGTGCCAGCAGTTTGGGGAATTGGGGCTACACCTTC. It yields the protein CASSLGNWGYTF.

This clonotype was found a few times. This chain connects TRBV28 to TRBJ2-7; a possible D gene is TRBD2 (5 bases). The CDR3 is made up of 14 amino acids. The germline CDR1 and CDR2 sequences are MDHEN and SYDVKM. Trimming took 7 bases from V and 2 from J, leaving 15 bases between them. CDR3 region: CASTPEGQPYEQYF. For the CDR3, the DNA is TGTGCCAGCACCCCCGAGGGTCAGCCCTACGAGCAGTACTTC. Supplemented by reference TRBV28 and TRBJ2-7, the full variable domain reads DVKVTQSSRYLVKRTGEKVFLECVQDMDHENMFWYRQDPGLGLRLIYFSYDVKMKEKGDIPEGYSVSREKKERFSLILESASTNQTSMYLCASTPEGQPYEQYFGPGTRLTVT.

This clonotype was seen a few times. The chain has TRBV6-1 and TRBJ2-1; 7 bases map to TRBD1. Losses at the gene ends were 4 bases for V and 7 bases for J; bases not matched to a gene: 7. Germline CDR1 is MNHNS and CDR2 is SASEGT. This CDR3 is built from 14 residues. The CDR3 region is CASSGQGQLNEQFF. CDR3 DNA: TGTGCCAGCAGTGGACAGGGCCAACTTAATGAGCAGTTCTTC.

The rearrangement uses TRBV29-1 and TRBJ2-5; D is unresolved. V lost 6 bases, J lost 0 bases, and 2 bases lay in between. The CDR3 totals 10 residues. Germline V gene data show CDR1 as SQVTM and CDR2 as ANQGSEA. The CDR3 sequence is CSVYQETQYF. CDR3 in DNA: TGCAGCGTCTACCAAGAGACCCAGTACTTC.

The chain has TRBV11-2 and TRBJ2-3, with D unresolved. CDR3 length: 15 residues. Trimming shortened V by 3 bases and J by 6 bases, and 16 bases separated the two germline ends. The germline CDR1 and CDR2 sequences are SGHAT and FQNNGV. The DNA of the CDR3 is TGTGCCAGCAGCTTTTTCGGTTTATTTCCGGATACGCAGTATTTT. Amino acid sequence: CASSFFGLFPDTQYF.

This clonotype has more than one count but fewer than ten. In nucleotides, the CDR3 is TGTGCCAGCGGCAACAGGGGGGGCCCAGATACGCAGTATTTT. Translating it yields CASGNRGGPDTQYF. The chain couples TRBV11-2 to TRBJ2-3, with a possible D match to TRBD1 (8 bases). The CDR3 contains 14 residues. The germline CDR1 and CDR2 sequences are SGHAT and FQNNGV. Trimming cost V 8 bases and J 4 bases, with 16 bases left between them.

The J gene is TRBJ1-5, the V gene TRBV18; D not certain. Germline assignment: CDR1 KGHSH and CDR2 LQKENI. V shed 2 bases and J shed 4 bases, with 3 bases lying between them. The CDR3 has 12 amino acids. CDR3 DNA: TGTGCCAGCTCACCAATGAATCAGCCCCAGCATTTT. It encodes CASSPMNQPQHF.

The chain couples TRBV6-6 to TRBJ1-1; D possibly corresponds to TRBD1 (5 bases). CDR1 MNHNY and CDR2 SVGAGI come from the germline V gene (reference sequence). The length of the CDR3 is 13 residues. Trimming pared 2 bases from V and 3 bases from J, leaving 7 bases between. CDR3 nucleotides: TGTGCCAGCAGTTACGGGGGGGACACTGAAGCTTTCTTT. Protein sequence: CASSYGGDTEAFF.

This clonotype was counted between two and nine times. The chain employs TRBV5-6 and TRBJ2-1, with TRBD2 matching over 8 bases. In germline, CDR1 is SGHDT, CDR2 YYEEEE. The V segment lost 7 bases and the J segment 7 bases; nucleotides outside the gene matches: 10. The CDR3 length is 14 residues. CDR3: CASGWERGWNEQFF. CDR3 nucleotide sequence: TGTGCCAGCGGATGGGAGCGGGGGTGGAATGAGCAGTTCTTC.

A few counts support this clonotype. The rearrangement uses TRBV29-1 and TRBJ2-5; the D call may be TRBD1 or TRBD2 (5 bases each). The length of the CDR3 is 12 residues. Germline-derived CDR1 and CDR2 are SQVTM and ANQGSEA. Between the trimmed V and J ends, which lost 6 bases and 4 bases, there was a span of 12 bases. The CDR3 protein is CSVGTLGETQYF. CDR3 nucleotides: TGCAGCGTGGGGACCCTGGGAGAGACCCAGTACTTC.

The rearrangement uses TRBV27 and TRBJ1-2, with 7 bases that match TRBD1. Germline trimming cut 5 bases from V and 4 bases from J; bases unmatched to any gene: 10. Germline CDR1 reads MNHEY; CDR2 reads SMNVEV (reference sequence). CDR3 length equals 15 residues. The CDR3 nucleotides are TGTGCCAGCAGTCCCCAGGGGGACAGCGTCTATGGCTACACCTTC. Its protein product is CASSPQGDSVYGYTF.

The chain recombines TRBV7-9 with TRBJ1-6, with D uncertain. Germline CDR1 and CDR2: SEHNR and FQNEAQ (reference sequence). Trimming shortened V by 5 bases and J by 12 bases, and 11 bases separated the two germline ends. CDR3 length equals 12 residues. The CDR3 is CASSPGGLPLHF. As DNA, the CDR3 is TGTGCCAGCAGCCCCGGTGGTTTACCCCTCCACTTT.

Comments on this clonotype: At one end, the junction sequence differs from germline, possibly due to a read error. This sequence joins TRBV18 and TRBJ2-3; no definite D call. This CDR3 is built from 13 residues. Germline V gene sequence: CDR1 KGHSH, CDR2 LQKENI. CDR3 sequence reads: CASSTPGPSTQYF. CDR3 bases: TGTGCCAGCTCAACACCCGGGCCCTCGACGCAGTATTTT.

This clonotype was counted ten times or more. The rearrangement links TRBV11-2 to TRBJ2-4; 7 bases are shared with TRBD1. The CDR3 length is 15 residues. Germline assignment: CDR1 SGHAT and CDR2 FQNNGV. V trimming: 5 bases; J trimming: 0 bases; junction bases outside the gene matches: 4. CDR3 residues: CASSVGQVAKNIQYF. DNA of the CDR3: TGTGCCAGCAGCGTCGGACAGGTAGCCAAAAACATTCAGTACTTC.